The clone carrying this TCR beta chain was found a few times. What it binds is unknown. This sample is drawn from a study of T cells after yellow fever vaccination. Broader study findings: Few clonotypes appeared in both CD4 and CD8 compartments.

The CDR3 runs 16 residues. Per the germline V gene, CDR1 is DFQATT and CDR2 is SNEGSKA (reference sequence). Between the trimmed V and J ends, which lost 5 bases and 0 bases, there was a span of 17 bases. It was through 5'RACE template switching that TCR cDNA was made, with a universal primer site and UMIs added. TCRdb called the 5' RACE reads again in MiXCR, with one record for every CDR3 protein. The sample shows hundreds of thousands of distinct CDR3 sequences, under 15% of them seen only once. V is TRBV20-1 and J is TRBJ2-1; D is perhaps TRBD1 (7 bases). The sample was CD4+ T cells sorted from PBMCs, taken 15 days after the yellow fever booster vaccination. This receptor was obtained from a young man who received the YFV17D yellow fever vaccine. CDR3 DNA: TGCAGTGCTTCGAGGGGGCGGGACGGCTCCTACAATGAGCAGTTCTTC. Residues: CSASRGRDGSYNEQFF.